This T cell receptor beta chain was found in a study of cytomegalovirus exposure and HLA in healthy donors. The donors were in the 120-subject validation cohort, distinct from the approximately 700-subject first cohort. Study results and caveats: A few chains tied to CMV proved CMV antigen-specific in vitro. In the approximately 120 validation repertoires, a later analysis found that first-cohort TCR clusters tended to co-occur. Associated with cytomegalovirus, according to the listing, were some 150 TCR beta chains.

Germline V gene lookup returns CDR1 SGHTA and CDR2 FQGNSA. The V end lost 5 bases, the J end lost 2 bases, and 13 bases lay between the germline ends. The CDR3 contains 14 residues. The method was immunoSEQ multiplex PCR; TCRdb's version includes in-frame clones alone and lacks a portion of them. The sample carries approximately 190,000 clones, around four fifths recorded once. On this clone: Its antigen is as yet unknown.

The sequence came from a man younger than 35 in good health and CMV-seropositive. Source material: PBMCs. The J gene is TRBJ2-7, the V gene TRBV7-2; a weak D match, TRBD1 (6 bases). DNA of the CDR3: TGTGCCAGCAGCCGCAGGGGTTTCCCCTACGAGCAGTACTTC. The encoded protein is CASSRRGFPYEQYF.